The 19 T cell receptor beta chains listed next were all sequenced from one sample in a study of T cell repertoires in cytomegalovirus infection. A single record per CDR3 protein comes from TCRdb applying MiXCR to the reads. The table lists roughly 990,000 distinct CDR3 sequences, around 30% of them singletons. Antigens of these TCRs are unknown. This material consisted of cultured CD8+ T cells from PBMCs, taken from culture after CMV antigen stimulation. These receptors were obtained from a human donor in good health (CMV status not recorded). Some clones in this sample may be carry-over from other donors' samples.

J is TRBJ2-5 and V is TRBV7-6, with 10 bases lining up with TRBD1. Trimming at V came to 3 bases and at J to 3 bases, leaving 4 bases not matched to a gene. CDR3 size: 15 residues. Germline-derived CDR1 and CDR2 are SGHVS and FNYEAQ. The CDR3 region is CASSLGQGLEETQYF. The DNA of the CDR3 is TGTGCCAGCAGCTTGGGACAGGGGCTGGAAGAGACCCAGTACTTC.

In this sample, this clonotype turned up a few times. V gene TRBV19 combines with J gene TRBJ1-5; no clear D gene. Germline CDR1 is LNHDA and CDR2 is SQIVND (reference sequence). V was clipped by 2 bases and J by 6 bases, with 8 bases between them. The CDR3 is 13 amino acids. DNA of the CDR3: TGTGCCAGTAGTATAAAAGGGTTTCAGCCCCAGCATTTT. Encoded protein: CASSIKGFQPQHF. The whole variable domain, filled in from reference TRBV19 and TRBJ1-5, reads DGGITQSPKYLFRKEGQNVTLSCEQNLNHDAMYWYRQDPGQGLRLIYYSQIVNDFQKGDIAEGYSVSREKKESFPLTVTSAQKNPTAFYLCASSIKGFQPQHFGDGTRLSIL.

About this clonotype: The junction and the germline gene differ at one end; a read error may be behind it. The chain combines TRBV28 with TRBJ2-2; D is ambiguous. This CDR3 region has 16 residues. Germline V lookup: CDR1 MDHEN, CDR2 SYDVKM. The CDR3 protein is CANSLFEVPNTGELFF. The CDR3 DNA follows: TGTGCCAACAGTTTGTTCGAGGTCCCTAACACCGGGGAGCTGTTTTTT.

This clonotype was seen many times. The V gene is TRBV7-8, the J gene TRBJ1-2; D gene uncertain. Germline V CDR1 and CDR2: SGHVS, FQNEAQ. This CDR3 is built from 14 residues. The germline V and J ends were trimmed by 1 base and 1 base, with 7 bases remaining between them. The CDR3 sequence: CASSLVGSNYGYTF. The CDR3 DNA follows: TGTGCCAGCAGCTTAGTCGGGAGTAACTATGGCTACACCTTC.

The chain carries TRBV10-3 and TRBJ2-3, with 10 nucleotides matching TRBD2. The CDR3 covers 18 residues. The germline CDR1 and CDR2 sequences are ENHRY and SYGVKD. Trimming took 6 bases from V and 2 from J; bases not matched to a gene: 14. The CDR3, as DNA: TGTGCCATCAGATACTACTCCCCTAGCGGGGGTACCACAGATACGCAGTATTTT. It is translated as CAIRYYSPSGGTTDTQYF.

This clonotype was detected ten times or more. The V call is TRBV7-8, the J call TRBJ2-7; 7 bases are shared with TRBD2. Germline V lookup: CDR1 SGHVS, CDR2 FQNEAQ. With V trimmed by 4 bases and J by 6 bases, 9 bases remained unmatched. The CDR3 totals 14 residues. The CDR3 is CASSSVGGWSEQYF. In DNA form, the CDR3 reads TGTGCCAGCAGCTCTGTCGGGGGGTGGTCCGAGCAGTACTTC.

This clonotype was counted a single time. The CDR3: CASSMWAVNTEAFF. As DNA, the CDR3 is TGTGCCAGTAGTATGTGGGCGGTGAACACTGAAGCTTTCTTT. V and J are TRBV19 and TRBJ1-1; D remains unclear. Trimming took off 3 bases at V and 0 bases at J, with 8 bases between the two ends. This CDR3 spans 14 amino acids. Germline CDR1 reads LNHDA; CDR2 reads SQIVND (reference sequence).

This rearrangement joins TRBV10-3 to TRBJ1-6, with a weak D call TRBD1 (5 bases). V was clipped by 2 bases and J by 6 bases, with 17 bases between them. CDR1 is ENHRY, CDR2 SYGVKD, per germline. CDR3 length: 17 residues. CDR3 protein: CAISEISTGGGNSPLHF. Written as DNA, the CDR3 is TGTGCCATCAGTGAGATCTCGACTGGGGGAGGTAATTCACCCCTCCACTTT.

CDR3 sequence reads: CASSYLLGNEQFF. CDR3 nucleotides: TGTGCCAGCAGTTACCTTTTGGGGAATGAGCAGTTCTTC. This chain connects TRBV6-2 or TRBV6-3 to TRBJ2-1; D not certain. The length of the CDR3 is 13 residues. Looked up from germline, CDR1 is MNHEY and CDR2 is SVGEGT. The V gene lost 2 bases and the J gene lost 7 bases, with 9 bases spanning the gap.

At least ten counts were recorded for this clonotype. This chain links TRBV7-2 with TRBJ2-1; D unresolved. Germline values: CDR1 SGHTA, CDR2 FQGNSA. The CDR3 consists of 12 residues. The germline V and J ends were trimmed by 4 bases and 10 bases, with 11 bases remaining between them. The CDR3 DNA reads as TGTGCCAGCAGCTCTTTTTTCCACGAGCAGTTCTTC. Amino acid sequence: CASSSFFHEQFF.

Comment on this clonotype: An end of the junction differs from the germline gene, which may be a read error. The chain employs TRBV11-1 and TRBJ2-2; tentative D call: TRBD1 (6 bases). Germline V gene lookup returns CDR1 SGHAT and CDR2 FQDESV (reference sequence). CDR3 length: 14 residues. The CDR3 DNA reads as TGTGCCAGGAGCTTGGGACAGAACACCGGGGAGCTGTTTTTT. Amino acids: CARSLGQNTGELFF.

Note on this clonotype: The junction departs from the called germline gene at one end, perhaps through a read error. This chain joins TRBV7-6 and TRBJ1-4; D is undetermined. Germline CDR1 and CDR2: SGHVS and FNYEAQ. The CDR3 length is 16 residues. CDR3 in DNA: TGTGCCAGCAGCCTCGGAACAAAACCTGAGAGGGAAAAACTGTCTTTT. Protein product: CASSLGTKPEREKLSF.

The V call is TRBV12-3 or TRBV12-4, the J call TRBJ2-6, with D possibly TRBD1 on 5 matching bases. The CDR3 is made up of 20 amino acids. V lost 4 bases to trimming and J lost 0 bases, with 22 bases between them. The CDR3 sequence: CASSSLYRLLPTSGANVLTF. DNA for the CDR3: TGTGCCAGCAGTTCACTTTACAGGCTCCTCCCCACCTCTGGGGCCAACGTCCTGACTTTC.

The V call is TRBV7-3, the J call TRBJ2-5; 7 positions match TRBD1. Germline assignment: CDR1 SGHTA and CDR2 FQGTGA. V lost 5 bases to trimming and J lost 5 bases; unmatched junction nucleotides: 8. The CDR3 loop spans 14 amino acids. The CDR3 nucleotides are TGTGCCAGCAGCAGAGGGGGCGACCTGGAGACCCAGTACTTC. Translating gives CASSRGGDLETQYF.

This clonotype has at least ten counts. The chain has TRBV7-2 and TRBJ1-1; 7 nucleotides agree with TRBD1. CDR1 SGHTA and CDR2 FQGNSA come from the germline V gene. The CDR3 totals 16 residues. V gave up 0 bases and J gave up 6 bases; unmatched junction bases: 10. Here the CDR3 reads CASSLALGQYIPEAFF. The CDR3 coding sequence is TGTGCCAGCAGCTTAGCGCTGGGACAGTATATCCCTGAAGCTTTCTTT.

This clonotype appeared a few times. V gene TRBV7-3 combines with J gene TRBJ2-1, with D hard to call. Between the trimmed V and J ends, which lost 4 bases and 3 bases, there was a span of 22 bases. The CDR3 covers 18 residues. CDR1 is SGHTA, CDR2 FQGTGA, per germline. CDR3: CASSSSPPASPLYNEQFF. The CDR3 nucleotides read TGTGCCAGCAGCTCGAGCCCTCCGGCTTCCCCCCTCTACAATGAGCAGTTCTTC.

The chain couples TRBV12-3 or TRBV12-4 to TRBJ2-3; D might be TRBD2 (5 bases). The ends were cut back, 6 bases at V and 2 bases at J, with 9 bases in the middle. The CDR3 runs 13 residues. The CDR3 DNA is TGTGCCAGCAGGACGGGGAACACAGATACGCAGTATTTT. Translation: CASRTGNTDTQYF.

This clonotype was detected a few times. This chain connects TRBV7-8 to TRBJ2-1; D perhaps matches TRBD2 (5 bases). Germline loops: CDR1 SGHVS, CDR2 FQNEAQ. Deletions cut 5 bases from V and 5 bases from J, with 16 bases between. There are 15 residues in the CDR3. CDR3 sequence: CASSRPWERNNEQFF. CDR3 bases: TGTGCCAGCAGCCGACCCTGGGAGAGGAACAATGAGCAGTTCTTC. Complete variable domain (other parts from reference TRBV7-8 and TRBJ2-1): GAGVSQSPRYKVAKRGQDVALRCDPISGHVSLFWYQQALGQGPEFLTYFQNEAQLDKSGLPSDRFFAERPEGSVSTLKIQRTQQEDSAVYLCASSRPWERNNEQFFGPGTRLTVL.

Ten or more counts support this clonotype. The genes are TRBV4-1 and TRBJ1-1, with D perhaps matching TRBD1 (6 bases). Trimming shortened V by 2 bases and J by 8 bases, and 9 bases separated the two germline ends. The CDR3 runs to 12 residues. Germline V gene sequence: CDR1 MGHRA, CDR2 YSYEKL. CDR3 residues: CASSQTGTEAFF. The CDR3 DNA reads TGCGCCAGCAGCCAAACCGGGACAGAAGCTTTCTTT.